This TCR beta chain was identified in a study of immune heterogeneity within non-small cell lung tumors. Study overall: There was 1 tumor not otherwise specified, along with approximately 9 non-squamous carcinomas and 4 squamous cell carcinomas.

TCR beta CDR3 was amplified by multiplex PCR using 32 V and 13 J primers. A single record per CDR3 protein comes from TCRdb applying MiXCR to the multiplex PCR reads. The sample includes several thousand distinct CDR3 sequences, 20% to 25% seen only once; the top ten take over 7.5%. This clonotype was seen ten or more times. Antigen unknown. Bulk tumor genomic DNA was the template, and each sample received about 600 ng. Every primary tumor yielded several biopsies, spaced far apart, that were taken during surgery. Their non-small cell lung cancer was newly diagnosed and untreated, and the patients underwent curative surgery. Study donors were patients with a new diagnosis of non-small cell lung cancer who underwent surgery with curative intent. Study-level points and caveats: High-frequency clones unique to single sites coexisted with identical dominant CDR3 beta clonotypes that recurred across tumor sites within a patient.

This clonotype was sampled from a woman aged 55-69 years with non-small cell lung cancer. Specimen: lung tumor tissue.

The chain's CDR3 is CASSSWDREADTQYF. The CDR3 region has the DNA TGTGCCAGCAGCTCCTGGGACAGGGAGGCAGATACGCAGTATTTT. The chain couples TRBV7-9 to TRBJ2-3; TRBD1 matches 9 bases. The J segment lost 4 bases and the V segment lost 4 bases, leaving 6 bases of the junction unmatched. CDR3 length: 15 amino acids. From germline, CDR1 is SEHNR and CDR2 FQNEAQ (reference sequence).